Below, 10 T cell receptor beta chains from the same sample are listed, as sequenced in a study of blood T cells in healthy people across ages. A second PCR of 7 to 11 cycles used a sample-barcoded 5' primer and a J-beta primer mix. TCRdb used MiXCR to reprocess the 5' RACE reads, holding one entry per CDR3 protein. The sample has about 1.5 million distinct CDR3 sequences, around 40% seen once. Sequencing was carried out using blood. The receptor source for this set is a young woman in good health.

The chain links TRBV6-2 or TRBV6-3 to TRBJ1-5, with D unresolved. The CDR3 consists of 13 residues. Germline CDR1 is MNHEY and CDR2 is SVGEGT. Trimming took off 2 bases at V and 7 bases at J, with 9 bases between the two ends. CDR3 loop: CASSYIGVQPQHF. The CDR3 DNA reads TGTGCCAGCAGTTACATCGGGGTGCAGCCCCAGCATTTT.

The rearrangement links TRBV27 to TRBJ1-2; the D gene is possibly TRBD1 (6 bases). Looked up from germline, CDR1 is MNHEY and CDR2 is SMNVEV (reference sequence). V dropped 3 bases and J dropped 7 bases, with 12 bases sitting between them. The CDR3 length is 13 residues. The CDR3 sequence is CASSFPTGGGYTF. Here the CDR3 DNA reads TGTGCCAGCAGTTTCCCGACAGGTGGTGGCTACACCTTC.

This clonotype showed up just a few times. The chain couples TRBV21-1 to TRBJ1-2. TRBV21-1 counts as a pseudogene. This CDR3 comprises 14 residues. CDR3 coding DNA: TGTGCCAGCAGCAATGAGGGCAGTAACGGAGGCTACACCTTC. Its protein is CASSNEGSNGGYTF.

V is TRBV4-1 and J is TRBJ2-5, with D possibly being TRBD2 (6 bases). CDR1 is MGHRA and CDR2 is YSYEKL in the germline V gene. The CDR3 has 16 amino acids. V shed 4 bases and J shed 2 bases, with 17 bases lying between them. The CDR3, as DNA: TGCGCCAGCAGCCCATTCAGAGGAGGGGCTCAAGAGACCCAGTACTTC. Residues: CASSPFRGGAQETQYF.

As regards this clonotype: Germline is not matched at one junction end, which may reflect a read error. The chain uses TRBV7-9 and TRBJ2-1; either TRBD1 or TRBD2 may fit D (5 bases each). This CDR3 is 17 amino acids long. Germline assignment: CDR1 SEHNR and CDR2 FQNEAQ (reference sequence). The DNA for the CDR3 is TGTGCCAGCAGCTCAATCCTACCCCGGGACGGGTACAATAAGCAGTTCTTC. Translated, it gives CASSSILPRDGYNKQFF.

This clonotype showed up just once. A much larger clone differs by one base, so this may be a read error. The rearrangement joins TRBV7-2 to TRBJ1-3; perhaps TRBD1 as D (5 bases). V was clipped by 6 bases and J by 3 bases, with 15 bases between them. This CDR3 comprises 15 residues. The V gene's germline CDR1 is SGHTA and CDR2 FQGNSA. CDR3 in DNA: TGTGCCAGCAGACCGGACATCCTCTTTGGAAACACCATATATTTT. Translation gives CASRPDILFGNTIYF.

The V gene is TRBV6-1, the J gene TRBJ2-1; perhaps TRBD1 as D (6 bases). Looked up from germline, CDR1 is MNHNS and CDR2 is SASEGT. The V end was cut by 2 bases, the J end by 2 bases, with 16 bases between. This CDR3 contains 17 residues. Written as DNA, the CDR3 is TGTGCCAGCAGTGAAAGCGACGGGACACCTCCCTACAATGAGCAGTTCTTC. Translating gives CASSESDGTPPYNEQFF.

This chain links TRBV20-1 with TRBJ1-2, with 9 bases that match TRBD1. The CDR3 totals 13 residues. With 6 bases clipped from V and 11 bases from J, the junction kept 13 bases outside the gene matches. From germline, CDR1 is DFQATT and CDR2 SNEGSKA (reference sequence). The CDR3 region has the DNA TGCAGTGCAAACAGGGGGCGCGACATTGGGTACACCTTC. Its translation is CSANRGRDIGYTF.

The rearrangement uses TRBV12-3 or TRBV12-4 and TRBJ1-1; no clear D gene. Trimming cost V 6 bases and J 5 bases, with 13 bases left between them. The CDR3 consists of 13 residues. The CDR3 nucleotides are TGTGCCAGCAGCTCCACCGGGGTGACTGAAGCTTTCTTT. This codes for CASSSTGVTEAFF.

V usage is TRBV5-6 and J usage is TRBJ2-3; unclear D gene. V lost 3 bases, J lost 4 bases, and 15 bases lay in between. The CDR3 totals 15 residues. Germline V gene sequence: CDR1 SGHDT, CDR2 YYEEEE. This CDR3 is CASSSRRNYADTQYF. CDR3 in DNA: TGTGCCAGCAGCTCCCGCCGGAATTACGCAGATACGCAGTATTTT.